This TCR beta chain was recovered during a study of PD-L1 blockade in urothelial cancer. Study in general: Blood underwent analysis 3 weeks (second dose) and 6 weeks after treatment began.

Sequenced by immunoSEQ multiplex PCR; TCRdb stores in-frame clones only, minus some. The sample lists around 63,000 clones; roughly 76% were seen once. The germline V and J ends were trimmed by 0 bases and 2 bases, with 10 bases remaining between them. Germline CDR1 is SGHRS and CDR2 is YFSETQ. The length of the CDR3 is 15 residues. Described time point: pretreatment peripheral blood. Locally advanced or metastatic urothelial carcinoma was present in patients. The TCR sequence derives from a man in his 70s with urothelial cancer. Sequences were derived from PBMCs, sampled around atezolizumab (anti-PD-L1) treatment. This chain joins TRBV5-1 and TRBJ2-3; perhaps TRBD1 as D (5 bases). CDR3 protein: CASSLAGQVTDTQYF. The CDR3 region has the DNA TGCGCCAGCAGCTTGGCCGGACAAGTCACAGATACGCAGTATTTT.